This T cell receptor (beta chain) is from a study of T cells expressing NK-cell markers. Across the whole study: From sorted CD3+CD56+NKG2C+, CD3+CD56+NKG2C- and CD3+CD56-NKG2C+ T cells came the TCR beta repertoires.

Researchers built TCR beta cDNA using 5'RACE template switching with UMIs. TCRdb reprocessed the 5' RACE reads, keeping one entry per CDR3 protein, no DNA. The sample spans approximately 150,000 distinct CDR3 sequences; the ten largest clones claim 10% to 15%. As regards this clonotype: Its specificity is not known.

The CDR3 spans 16 residues. Germline lookup yields CDR1 SNHLY and CDR2 FYNNEI. Overall study findings and caveats: Several donors showed these clonotypes also leading the CD3+CD56-NKG2C+ fraction.

The sequenced sample was blood T cells: a sorted CD56 or NKG2C T cell subset, CD4+ or CD8+ T cells, or bulk PBMC T cells (not recorded which). The chain employs TRBV2 and TRBJ2-2; the D call of TRBD2 rests on TCRdb alone, since no DNA is present to check it. This receptor was obtained from a man between 18 and 29 years old in good health. The CDR3 sequence is CASSSSGGGVTGELFF.